These T cell receptor beta chains were read from a single sample in a study of blood T cells in healthy people across ages. A single record per CDR3 protein comes from TCRdb applying MiXCR to the 5' RACE reads. In the table there are roughly 1.9 million distinct CDR3 sequences, roughly two fifths of which are singletons. The sequenced sample was blood. The receptors shown here come from a human donor in good health. Each CDR3 is given with its conserved first and last residue. D genes are given only for firm matches. Size is stated for part of the rows, as once, few or many counts, or as a class when the clone is expanded.

clone_size d_call j_call v_call cdr3_aa cdr3_nt
NA TRBD1 TRBJ2-7 TRBV5-1 CASSEPQGQQYF TGCGCCAGCAGCGAACCACAGGGGCAGCAGTACTTC
once NA TRBJ1-2 TRBV6-2/TRBV6-3 CVSSRAQYGYTF TGTGTCAGCAGCCGGGCCCAGTATGGCTACACCTTC
few NA TRBJ2-3 TRBV9 CASSVGSTHTQYF TGTGCCAGCAGCGTAGGTAGCACTCATACGCAGTATTTT
NA NA TRBJ2-7 TRBV30 CAWSSDRPYNEQYF TGTGCCTGGAGCTCGGACCGGCCCTACAATGAGCAGTACTTC
few NA TRBJ2-5 TRBV5-1 CASSFVGSKGETQYF TGCGCCAGCAGCTTCGTGGGCTCCAAGGGAGAGACCCAGTACTTC
few TRBD1 TRBJ1-4 TRBV4-3 CASSQTPPGQGAEKLFF TGCGCCAGCAGCCAAACGCCTCCGGGACAGGGGGCCGAAAAACTGTTTTTT
few NA TRBJ1-2 TRBV9 CASSVGRDRTPYGYTF TGTGCCAGCAGCGTAGGCCGTGACAGGACCCCCTATGGCTACACCTTC
few NA TRBJ2-7 TRBV12-5 CAGGLVRRPQQDEQYF TGTGCTGGTGGTTTGGTACGACGTCCCCAACAGGACGAGCAGTACTTC
few TRBD2 TRBJ2-1 TRBV2 CASTGLAAYNEQFF TGTGCCAGCACCGGACTAGCGGCCTACAATGAGCAGTTCTTC
NA NA TRBJ1-5 TRBV12-3/TRBV12-4 CASRGGGRAQPQHF TGTGCCAGCAGAGGCGGGGGTCGCGCTCAGCCCCAGCATTTT
NA NA TRBJ2-7 TRBV29-1 CSVEVVSYEQYF TGCAGCGTTGAGGTGGTCTCCTACGAGCAGTACTTC
NA TRBD1 TRBJ2-5 TRBV6-5 CASSPGQGAWETQYF TGTGCCAGCAGCCCGGGACAGGGGGCTTGGGAGACCCAGTACTTC
NA TRBD1 TRBJ1-2 TRBV7-2 CASSRRQGRDGYTF TGTGCCAGCAGCAGACGACAGGGCCGGGATGGCTACACCTTC
NA NA TRBJ1-5 TRBV7-2 CASSSVVGGTFGAFNQPQHF TGTGCCAGCAGCTCGGTTGTCGGGGGGACATTCGGGGCCTTCAATCAGCCCCAGCATTTT
few NA TRBJ2-3 TRBV11-2 CASSSQGPQYF TGTGCCAGCAGCTCCCAGGGGCCGCAGTATTTT
NA NA TRBJ1-5 TRBV2 CASTTNPSNQPQHF TGTGCCAGCACCACAAATCCTAGCAATCAGCCCCAGCATTTT
few NA TRBJ1-2 TRBV29-1 CSVEGRHGYTF TGCAGCGTTGAGGGCAGACATGGCTACACCTTC
NA TRBD1 TRBJ2-7 TRBV14 CASSKGTGGIYEQYF TGTGCCAGCAGCAAGGGGACAGGGGGGATTTACGAGCAGTACTTC
few NA TRBJ1-5 TRBV20-1 CSASILNQPQHF TGCAGTGCTAGTATTCTCAATCAGCCCCAGCATTTT
NA NA TRBJ1-4 TRBV10-3 CAISESRANEKLFF TGTGCCATCAGTGAGTCGAGGGCTAATGAAAAACTGTTTTTT
few NA TRBJ2-1 TRBV24-1 CATSETGRNEQFF TGTGCCACCAGTGAGACCGGACGCAATGAGCAGTTCTTC
NA NA TRBJ1-1 TRBV7-6 CASSLLSNTEAFF TGTGCCAGCAGCTTATTGTCCAACACTGAAGCTTTCTTT
few NA TRBJ1-2 TRBV20-1 CSAREDSDYGYTF TGCAGTGCTAGAGAAGACAGCGACTATGGCTACACCTTC
NA TRBD2 TRBJ2-5 TRBV12-3/TRBV12-4 CASRTSGGARETQYF TGTGCCAGCAGGACTAGCGGGGGGGCGCGAGAGACCCAGTACTTC
few NA TRBJ1-5 TRBV12-3/TRBV12-4 CASSPGFGDQPQHF TGTGCCAGCAGTCCGGGGTTCGGGGATCAGCCCCAGCATTTT
NA TRBD2 TRBJ2-4 TRBV20-1 CSARARGGEYGQYF TGCAGTGCTAGAGCCCGTGGGGGGGAGTACGGGCAGTACTTC
NA NA TRBJ2-1 TRBV6-5 CASSYGRTAPNEQFF TGTGCCAGCAGTTATGGGAGGACAGCCCCCAATGAGCAGTTCTTC
NA NA TRBJ2-7 TRBV29-1 CSVEGAAYNEQYF TGCAGCGTTGAGGGGGCCGCCTACAATGAGCAGTACTTC
NA NA TRBJ2-5 TRBV20-1 CSAISRPDPETQYF TGCAGTGCTATCTCCAGGCCAGACCCAGAGACCCAGTACTTC